The present T cell receptor beta chain was sequenced within a study of cytomegalovirus exposure and HLA in healthy donors. The J segment lost 1 base and the V segment lost 6 bases, leaving 5 bases of the junction unmatched. This CDR3 comprises 15 residues. Germline V gives CDR1 LNHDA, CDR2 SQIVND (reference sequence). Vbeta (60) and Jbeta (13) primers were used in the PCR. Profiled with immunoSEQ multiplex PCR; TCRdb holds only in-frame clones, not every one. The table includes some 140,000 clones, over 75% detected once. This TCR was recovered from a man between 25 and 39 years old in good health. The V and J genes are TRBV19 and TRBJ2-7; TRBD1 matches 11 bases. The material sequenced was PBMCs. The chain's CDR3 is CASRPGQGASYEQYF. The CDR3 DNA follows: TGTGCCAGTAGACCCGGACAGGGGGCGTCCTACGAGCAGTACTTC.